The 20 T cell receptor beta chains below come from one sample, sequenced in a study of regulatory T cells in long-lasting Graves disease. Time point defined: persistent/refractory GD, antithyroid drugs over 5 years with positive TRAb. There was RNA extracted from PBMCs, and the TCR library was made from it. Assembly of TCR beta libraries relied on iRepertoire HTBI primers together with Arm-PCR of CDR3 regions. TCRdb independently ran MiXCR on the multiplex PCR reads; one entry per CDR3 protein. This table holds about 470,000 distinct CDR3 sequences, 20% to 25% found once. The material was peripheral blood mononuclear cells (PBMCs), obtained when the disease was refractory, from a patient treated with antithyroid drugs. Source of these receptors: a female donor with Graves disease.

The chain links TRBV5-1 to TRBJ1-1; D gene ambiguous. Trimming left V 0 bases short and J 4 bases short, with 13 bases between. Germline CDR1 SGHRS, CDR2 YFSETQ. The CDR3 runs 15 residues. The CDR3 region has the DNA TGCGCCAGCAGCTTGGTCTTGGGAACGGGCACTGAAGCTTTCTTT. It codes for CASSLVLGTGTEAFF.

This clonotype has a count of ten or more. The chain carries TRBV27 and TRBJ1-6; D remains unclear. This CDR3 has 16 amino acids. Germline V gene lookup returns CDR1 MNHEY and CDR2 SMNVEV (reference sequence). The V end was cut by 5 bases, the J end by 2 bases, with 13 bases between. The CDR3 DNA sequence: TGTGCCAGCAGTCCCTCGGGGATCGCCTATAATTCACCCCTCCACTTT. Protein product: CASSPSGIAYNSPLHF.

The chain combines TRBV28 with TRBJ1-5; TRBD1 matches 9 bases. The trim removed 9 bases at V and 0 bases at J, leaving 9 bases unmatched. There are 16 residues in the CDR3. The germline V gene encodes CDR1 MDHEN and CDR2 SYDVKM. The DNA for the CDR3 is TGTGCCAGTCAAAGGGGGACAGGGTATAGCAATCAGCCCCAGCATTTT. Protein sequence: CASQRGTGYSNQPQHF.

In its sample, this clonotype was seen a few times. This sequence joins TRBV12-3 or TRBV12-4 and TRBJ1-2; D unresolved. The CDR3 sequence is 13 residues long. The V and J ends lost 6 bases and 7 bases respectively, with 15 bases between them. The CDR3 sequence is CASSNPHAPGYTF. The CDR3 DNA reads as TGTGCCAGCAGCAATCCCCATGCGCCTGGCTACACCTTC.

The sample holds many counts of this clonotype. This rearrangement joins TRBV28 to TRBJ2-5; no clear D. Looked up from germline, CDR1 is MDHEN and CDR2 is SYDVKM. This CDR3 comprises 14 residues. V was shortened by 7 bases and J by 9 bases, with 21 bases between the two germline ends. The CDR3 here is CASTPKASWWAQYF. CDR3 bases: TGTGCCAGCACCCCAAAGGCTAGTTGGTGGGCCCAGTACTTC.

This clonotype was observed many times. V usage is TRBV12-3 or TRBV12-4 and J usage is TRBJ2-5; unclear D gene. V lost 1 base and J lost 4, with 13 bases in between. CDR3 size: 15 residues. The CDR3 is CASSLGGRRRETQYF. The CDR3 DNA reads as TGTGCCAGCAGTTTAGGTGGACGGCGCAGAGAGACCCAGTACTTC.

The chain carries TRBV28 and TRBJ2-7; TRBD1 is a possible D gene (6 bases). CDR1 MDHEN and CDR2 SYDVKM come from the germline V gene. The CDR3 runs to 12 residues. Trimming pared 8 bases from V and 5 bases from J, leaving 13 bases between. The DNA for the CDR3 is TGTGCCAGCCAGGACAGTGAGGACGAGCAGTACTTC. Protein sequence: CASQDSEDEQYF.

This clonotype was counted many times. The chain links TRBV5-1 to TRBJ1-4; a weak D match, TRBD1 (6 bases). V lost 4 bases and J 5 bases, leaving 21 bases between the germline ends. The CDR3 covers 17 residues. The germline CDR1 and CDR2 sequences are SGHRS and YFSETQ. CDR3 region: CASSPGDNIPSNEKLFF. The CDR3 DNA sequence: TGCGCCAGCAGCCCGGGGGACAACATCCCCTCGAATGAAAAACTGTTTTTT.

This clonotype was detected ten times or more. The rearrangement uses TRBV28 and TRBJ1-1; D is unresolved. V lost 4 bases to trimming and J lost 0 bases, with 6 bases between them. Germline loops: CDR1 MDHEN, CDR2 SYDVKM. The length of the CDR3 is 13 residues. The CDR3 region is CASSSPVNTEAFF. CDR3 DNA: TGTGCCAGCAGTTCCCCGGTGAACACTGAAGCTTTCTTT. Full variable domain (remainder filled in from reference TRBV28 and TRBJ1-1): DVKVTQSSRYLVKRTGEKVFLECVQDMDHENMFWYRQDPGLGLRLIYFSYDVKMKEKGDIPEGYSVSREKKERFSLILESASTNQTSMYLCASSSPVNTEAFFGQGTRLTVV.

This clonotype has at least ten counts. The chain recombines TRBV28 with TRBJ1-2; 8 bases match TRBD1. Germline lookup yields CDR1 MDHEN and CDR2 SYDVKM. CDR3 length: 13 residues. V was clipped by 2 bases and J by 8 bases; unmatched bases: 4. As DNA, the CDR3 is TGTGCCAGCAGTTTACAGGGGGCGCCGGGCTACACCTTC. Translation gives CASSLQGAPGYTF.

This clonotype was counted many times. The CDR3 region has the DNA TGTGCCAGCAGTCATAGTGCGTCAGGTGGGACCGGGGAGCTGTTTTTT. It translates to CASSHSASGGTGELFF. V gene TRBV3-1 combines with J gene TRBJ2-2, with D uncertain. Trimming pared 6 bases from V and 5 bases from J, leaving 19 bases between. The CDR3 sequence is 16 residues long. Germline CDR1 is LGHDT and CDR2 is YNNKEL (reference sequence). The full variable domain, with the rest looked up from reference TRBV3-1 and TRBJ2-2, is DTAVSQTPKYLVTQMGNDKSIKCEQNLGHDTMYWYKQDSKKFLKIMFSYNNKELIINETVPNRFSPKSPDKAHLNLHINSLELGDSAVYFCASSHSASGGTGELFFGEGSRLTVL.

The chain links TRBV3-1 to TRBJ2-4; no clear D. Germline values: CDR1 LGHDT, CDR2 YNNKEL (reference sequence). The CDR3 spans 13 residues. V was trimmed by 1 base and J by 6 bases, leaving 7 bases between them. CDR3 DNA: TGTGCCAGCAGCCAAGGGACCCGAAACATTCAGTACTTC. This gives the protein CASSQGTRNIQYF.

This clonotype appeared many times. V gene TRBV28 combines with J gene TRBJ2-5; 7 bases are a match to TRBD2. The length of the CDR3 is 14 residues. The germline V gene encodes CDR1 MDHEN and CDR2 SYDVKM. The ends lost 8 bases at V and 2 bases at J; junction bases unmatched: 8. CDR3 protein: CASSKAGVQETQYF. CDR3 in DNA: TGTGCCAGCTCTAAGGCGGGGGTACAAGAGACCCAGTACTTC.

The chain carries TRBV7-2 and TRBJ1-1; D unresolved. V was clipped by 2 bases and J by 5 bases, with 9 bases between them. Germline V CDR1 and CDR2: SGHTA, FQGNSA. The CDR3 is 13 amino acids. The CDR3 bases are TGTGCCAGCAGCTTAATGAGCTCTACTGAAGCTTTCTTT. Translating it yields CASSLMSSTEAFF.

At least ten counts were recorded for this clonotype. V is TRBV9 and J is TRBJ2-5; 11 nucleotides align to TRBD1. The junction had 7 bases not matched to a gene; V was cut back by 5 bases and J by 1 base. Germline CDR1 is SGDLS and CDR2 is YYNGEE. The CDR3 has 16 amino acids. The CDR3 region has the DNA TGTGCCAGCAGTGGTTCCGGGACAGGGGGCCAAGAGACCCAGTACTTC. It encodes CASSGSGTGGQETQYF.

As for this clonotype: One junction end disagrees with the germline gene, perhaps due to a read error. The chain couples TRBV12-3 or TRBV12-4 to TRBJ2-1; possible D gene TRBD2, 6 bases. The CDR3 has 13 amino acids. The CDR3 coding sequence is TGTGCCAGCAGCCGCCTGACTAGGGGAAAGGAAGTTTTC. This codes for CASSRLTRGKEVF.

The gene calls are TRBV20-1 and TRBJ2-7, with 11 bases lining up with TRBD1. The trim removed 5 bases at V and 3 bases at J, leaving 3 bases unmatched. This CDR3 region has 13 residues. The germline gives CDR1 DFQATT, CDR2 SNEGSKA (reference sequence). The CDR3 DNA is TGCAGTGCTGGGGACAGGGGGAGCTACGAGCAGTACTTC. It is translated as CSAGDRGSYEQYF.

This clonotype was counted only a few times. This chain links TRBV7-9 with TRBJ1-1; the D gene is possibly TRBD1 (6 bases). The CDR3 is made up of 16 amino acids. Germline-derived CDR1 and CDR2 are SEHNR and FQNEAQ (reference sequence). Trimming took 5 bases from V and 0 from J, leaving 16 bases between them. DNA of the CDR3: TGTGCCAGCAGCGAGAACCCGGGACACCTGAACACTGAAGCTTTCTTT. It yields the protein CASSENPGHLNTEAFF.

V usage is TRBV11-3 and J usage is TRBJ2-3; no firm D call. CDR3 length: 14 amino acids. Germline CDR1 reads SGHNT; CDR2 reads YENEEA. With 2 bases removed from V and 4 bases from J, the gap between germline ends came to 10 bases. CDR3 protein: CASSLRIAPDTQYF. The CDR3 DNA follows: TGTGCCAGCAGCTTACGTATAGCCCCAGATACGCAGTATTTT.

V usage is TRBV7-9 and J usage is TRBJ2-7; D ambiguous. This CDR3 is built from 13 residues. Trimming took 4 bases from V and 5 from J, leaving 12 bases between them. The germline V gene has CDR1 SEHNR and CDR2 FQNEAQ (reference sequence). For the CDR3, the DNA is TGTGCCAGCAGCTCCACAGAGCCGGACGAGCAGTACTTC. Protein product: CASSSTEPDEQYF.